These T cell receptor beta chains were read from a single sample in a study of T cells in Graves' hyperthyroidism and ophthalmopathy. In TCRdb, the multiplex PCR reads were re-called with MiXCR into one record per CDR3 protein. The sample shows about 290,000 distinct CDR3 sequences, about an eighth of them seen only once. Sequenced sample: blood. These receptors all stem from a woman aged 30 to 39 with Graves' hyperthyroidism that later progressed to Graves' ophthalmopathy. Both conserved end residues are part of each CDR3. D genes are given only for firm matches. Clone sizes are given selectively: once, few, many, or a class where the clone is expanded.

D | J | V | size | DNA | CDR3
TRBD2 | TRBJ2-5 | TRBV4-2 | few | TGTGCCAGCAGCCTAACTAGCGGGAGTGGAGAGACCCAGTACTTC | CASSLTSGSGETQYF
. | TRBJ2-1 | TRBV11-3 | many | TGTGCCAGCAGCATAAAAGGGCCCTATAATGAGCAGTTCTTC | CASSIKGPYNEQFF
. | TRBJ1-3 | TRBV3-1 | many | TGTGCCAGCAGCCAGGACTTCTCTGGAAACACCATATATTTT | CASSQDFSGNTIYF
TRBD2 | TRBJ2-1 | TRBV7-3 | many | TGTGCCAGCAGCAAGGGACTAGCGGGAGGCCCAAGATACAATGAGCAGTTCTTC | CASSKGLAGGPRYNEQFF
. | TRBJ2-7 | TRBV3-1 | many | TGTGCCAGCAGCCAAGGACGAGGACAGTCCTACGAGCAGTACTTC | CASSQGRGQSYEQYF
. | TRBJ2-5 | TRBV12-3/TRBV12-4 | many | TGTGCCAGCAGTTTGGGACATAGCCCGGAGACCCAGTACTTC | CASSLGHSPETQYF
. | TRBJ1-5 | TRBV7-3 | many | TGTGCCAGCAACTGCGCCCAGCATTTT | CASNCAQHF
TRBD2 | TRBJ2-1 | TRBV7-2 | many | TGTGCCAGCAGCTTTGAGCTAGCGGGAGAGGTTGAGCAGTTCTTC | CASSFELAGEVEQFF
TRBD1 | TRBJ2-1 | TRBV7-9 | many | TGTGCCAGCAGCCTGGGGGACAGGGGAGTTGAGCAGTTCTTC | CASSLGDRGVEQFF
. | TRBJ2-6 | TRBV2 | many | TGTGCCAGCAGTTACTCTTGGGACTCTGGGGCCAACGTCCTGACTTTC | CASSYSWDSGANVLTF
. | TRBJ2-7 | TRBV6-2/TRBV6-3 | few | TGTGCCAGCACTCACGAGGGGCAACTCTCCTACGAGCAGTACTTC | CASTHEGQLSYEQYF
. | TRBJ1-3 | TRBV6-1 | . | TGTGCCAGCCAGGCGGACAGCAACTCTGGAAACACCATATATTTT | CASQADSNSGNTIYF
. | TRBJ2-2 | TRBV2 | many | TGTGCCAGCAGTGGGGACAACGCGAACACCGGGGAGCTGTTTTTT | CASSGDNANTGELFF
TRBD2 | TRBJ2-1 | TRBV11-2 | many | TGTGCCAGCAGCTTAAGGGCGGTTTGGCTAGCGGGGATCTACAATGAGCAGTTCTTC | CASSLRAVWLAGIYNEQFF
TRBD2 | TRBJ2-1 | TRBV5-5 | many | TGTGCCAGCAGCCTCGGACTAGCGGTCTCCTACAATGAGCAGTTCTTC | CASSLGLAVSYNEQFF
. | TRBJ2-3 | TRBV5-4 | few | TGTGCCAGCAGAGGTCCAGTAAGCACAGATACGCAGTATTTT | CASRGPVSTDTQYF
. | TRBJ1-1 | TRBV12-3/TRBV12-4 | many | TGTGCCAGCAGTGGGGGCCCGAACACTGAAGCTTTCTTT | CASSGGPNTEAFF
TRBD2 | TRBJ2-7 | TRBV20-1 | many | TGCAGTGCTGCGGGGGAAGCGGGCGCCGACTACGAGCAGTACTTC | CSAAGEAGADYEQYF
. | TRBJ2-1 | TRBV7-9 | many | TGTGCCAGCAGCTTAGTGCAAACCGGGCTAGCGACAGATGAGCAGTTCTTC | CASSLVQTGLATDEQFF
. | TRBJ2-7 | TRBV3-1 | many | TGTGCCAGCAGCCTGACTACCCCTCCAGGCGAGCAGTACTTC | CASSLTTPPGEQYF
TRBD2 | TRBJ2-3 | TRBV20-1 | many | TGCAGTGCTGGGGGGGATCTGGATAGCACAGATACGCAGTATTTT | CSAGGDLDSTDTQYF
. | TRBJ2-3 | TRBV24-1 | . | TGTGCCACCAGTGATCGCTCCGAGGGTAGCTGGGACACAGATACGCAGTATTTT | CATSDRSEGSWDTDTQYF
TRBD1 | TRBJ2-7 | TRBV27 | many | TGTGCCAGCAGTTCCTGGGACAGGTCCTACGAGCAGTACTTC | CASSSWDRSYEQYF
. | TRBJ2-7 | TRBV7-2 | few | TGTGCCAGTAGTACCCGGGACCTGGCGGTGCAGTACTTC | CASSTRDLAVQYF
TRBD1 | TRBJ2-5 | TRBV11-3 | . | TGTGCCAGCAGCCCGGGGACAGGGTGGGAGACCCAGTACTTC | CASSPGTGWETQYF
. | TRBJ2-7 | TRBV19 | many | TGTGCCAGTAGTCGCCGGACGGCCAGCTCCTACGAGCAGTACTTC | CASSRRTASSYEQYF
TRBD1 | TRBJ2-7 | TRBV7-2 | many | TGTGCCAGCAGCTTATTGAGACAGGGGTTCTACGAGCAGTACTTC | CASSLLRQGFYEQYF
. | TRBJ1-3 | TRBV24-1 | few | TGTGCCACCAGTGATACAGGGCCTGGAAACACCATATATTTT | CATSDTGPGNTIYF
TRBD2 | TRBJ2-7 | TRBV4-2 | . | TGTGCCAGCAGCCAGCCTAGCGGGAGGGGATACGAGCAGTACTTC | CASSQPSGRGYEQYF
. | TRBJ1-2 | TRBV6-2/TRBV6-3 | . | TGTGCCAGCAGTCGGTCCATTAACTATGGCCACACCTTC | CASSRSINYGHTF
. | TRBJ2-2 | TRBV6-1 | few | TGTGCCAGCAGTGTGCCCATGAACACCGGGGAGCTGTTTTTT | CASSVPMNTGELFF
. | TRBJ2-1 | TRBV3-1 | many | TGTGCCAGCAGCGCCTCGGGGCTCGCCCTGAATGAGCAGTTCTTC | CASSASGLALNEQFF
. | TRBJ2-2 | TRBV24-1 | . | TGTGCCACCAGTGTAGGGCGAAACACCGGGGAGCTGTTTTTT | CATSVGRNTGELFF
. | TRBJ2-1 | TRBV4-2 | . | TGTGCCAGCAGCCAAGATAGCGAGCAGTTCTTC | CASSQDSEQFF